This T cell receptor beta chain was identified in a study of cytomegalovirus exposure and HLA in healthy donors. Study results and limitations: Per published reports, the classifier diagnosed cytomegalovirus status with high specificity and sensitivity. The study flagged approximately 180 TCR beta chains as cytomegalovirus-associated.

The CDR3 sequence is 16 residues long. Germline assignment: CDR1 SGHRS and CDR2 YFSETQ. J gave up 9 bases and V 4 bases, and 9 bases lay outside the gene matches. Researchers ran the PCR with 60 Vbeta and 13 Jbeta primers. The data were produced by immunoSEQ multiplex PCR, yet TCRdb's version contains in-frame clones alone and is incomplete. The sample lists under 200,000 clones, roughly 71% seen once, with 6% to 8% in the top ten. As for this clone: What it binds is unknown.

The TCR comes from a male donor in good health and CMV-seropositive. Sequencing input: PBMCs. The rearrangement links TRBV5-1 to TRBJ2-1; 14 bases are a match to TRBD2. In nucleotides, the CDR3 is TGCGCCAGCAGCGGACTGACTAGCGGGGGGGTTGGTGAGCAGTTCTTC. Its protein is CASSGLTSGGVGEQFF.